This T cell receptor (beta chain) was captured by sequencing in a study of shared clonotypes between healthy human individuals. The study, taken as a whole, reports: With few donors, the genetic and exposure-history diversity represented was limited. Inspection by rarefaction showed sorted-subset sequencing to be incomplete despite large depth.

CDR1 is SGHNT and CDR2 is YYREEE in the germline V gene (reference sequence). The V gene lost 1 base and the J gene lost 4 bases, with 6 bases spanning the gap. This CDR3 region has 14 residues. All donors were Caucasian adults living in Nashville, Tennessee. Partitioning of CD4+ cells yielded a CD45RA+ naive subset and a CD45RA-negative memory subset. Assay: immunoSEQ multiplex PCR; the TCRdb copy retains only in-frame clones and omits some. The sample includes nearly 1,000,000 clones, approximately 76% of them seen just once. With respect to this clone: What it binds is not known.

This clonotype was sampled from a man aged 18 to 35 in good health. The source material was memory CD4+ T cells sorted from blood. Subset meaning: CD45RA-negative fraction. The rearrangement uses TRBV5-4 and TRBJ1-6; D ambiguous. CDR3 sequence: CASSLSEYNSPLHF. The CDR3 DNA reads as TGTGCCAGCAGCTTGTCCGAATATAATTCACCCCTCCACTTT.